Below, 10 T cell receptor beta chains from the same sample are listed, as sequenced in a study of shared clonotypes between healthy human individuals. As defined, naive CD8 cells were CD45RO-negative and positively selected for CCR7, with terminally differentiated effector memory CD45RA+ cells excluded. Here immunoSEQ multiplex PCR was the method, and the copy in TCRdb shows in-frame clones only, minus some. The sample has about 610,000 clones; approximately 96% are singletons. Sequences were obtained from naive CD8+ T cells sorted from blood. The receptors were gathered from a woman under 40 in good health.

The DNA of the CDR3 is TGTGCCACCAGCAGAGTTGGAGGGGACTATTTCACAGATACGCAGTATTTT. As protein: CATSRVGGDYFTDTQYF. The chain is built from TRBV15 and TRBJ2-3, with 7 bases identical to TRBD2. This CDR3 is 17 amino acids long. After removal of 1 base from V and 2 bases from J, the junction contained 9 bases not matched to a gene. The germline V gene has CDR1 LNHNV and CDR2 YYDKDF (reference sequence).

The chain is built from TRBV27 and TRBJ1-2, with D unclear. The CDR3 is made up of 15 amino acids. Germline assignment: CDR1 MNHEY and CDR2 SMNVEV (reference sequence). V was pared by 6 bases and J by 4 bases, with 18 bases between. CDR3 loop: CASSYFPGESYGYTF. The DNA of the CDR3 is TGTGCCAGCAGCTACTTTCCCGGAGAAAGCTATGGCTACACCTTC.

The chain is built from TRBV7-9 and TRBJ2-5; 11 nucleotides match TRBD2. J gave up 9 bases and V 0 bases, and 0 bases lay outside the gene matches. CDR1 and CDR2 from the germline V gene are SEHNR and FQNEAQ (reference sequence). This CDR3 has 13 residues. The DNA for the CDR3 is TGTGCCAGCAGCTTAGCTAGCGGGAGGGCCCAGTACTTC. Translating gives CASSLASGRAQYF.

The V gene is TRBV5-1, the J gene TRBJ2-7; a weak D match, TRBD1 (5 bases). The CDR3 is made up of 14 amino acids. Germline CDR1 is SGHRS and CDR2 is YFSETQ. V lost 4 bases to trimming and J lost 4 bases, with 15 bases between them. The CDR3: CASSTADRSYEQYF. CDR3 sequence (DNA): TGCGCCAGCAGCACGGCCGACAGATCTTACGAGCAGTACTTC.

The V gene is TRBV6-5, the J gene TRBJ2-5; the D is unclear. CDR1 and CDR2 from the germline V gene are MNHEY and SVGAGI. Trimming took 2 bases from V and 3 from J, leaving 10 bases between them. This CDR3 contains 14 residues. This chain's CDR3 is CASSYVGGKETQYF. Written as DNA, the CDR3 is TGTGCCAGCAGTTACGTTGGCGGAAAAGAGACCCAGTACTTC.

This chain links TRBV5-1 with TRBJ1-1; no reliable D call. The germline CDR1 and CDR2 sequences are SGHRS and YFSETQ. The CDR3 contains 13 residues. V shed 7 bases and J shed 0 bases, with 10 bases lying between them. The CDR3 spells CASGLDLNTEAFF. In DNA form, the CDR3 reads TGCGCCAGCGGTCTCGACCTGAACACTGAAGCTTTCTTT.

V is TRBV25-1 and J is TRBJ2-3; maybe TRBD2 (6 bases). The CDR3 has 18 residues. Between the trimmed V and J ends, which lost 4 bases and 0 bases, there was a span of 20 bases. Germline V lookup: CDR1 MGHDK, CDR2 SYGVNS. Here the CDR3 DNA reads TGTGCCAGCAGTGTTCCCCCCCGCGGGAAGGGGAGCACAGATACGCAGTATTTT. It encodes CASSVPPRGKGSTDTQYF.

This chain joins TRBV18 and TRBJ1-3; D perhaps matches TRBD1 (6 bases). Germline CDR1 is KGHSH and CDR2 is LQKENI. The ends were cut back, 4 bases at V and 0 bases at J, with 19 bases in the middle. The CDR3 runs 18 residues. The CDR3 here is CASSQGLSDRISGNTIYF. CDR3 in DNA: TGTGCCAGCTCACAAGGGCTGAGCGACAGGATCTCTGGAAACACCATATATTTT.

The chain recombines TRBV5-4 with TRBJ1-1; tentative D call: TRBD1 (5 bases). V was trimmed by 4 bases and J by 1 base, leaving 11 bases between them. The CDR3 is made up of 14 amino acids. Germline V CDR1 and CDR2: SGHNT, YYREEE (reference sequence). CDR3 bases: TGTGCCAGCAGCATGGGACTCCCGAACACTGAAGCTTTCTTT. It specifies CASSMGLPNTEAFF.

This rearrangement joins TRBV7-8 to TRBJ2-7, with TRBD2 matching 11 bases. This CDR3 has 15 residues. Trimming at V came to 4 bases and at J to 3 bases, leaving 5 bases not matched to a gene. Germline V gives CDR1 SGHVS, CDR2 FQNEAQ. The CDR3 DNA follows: TGTGCCAGCAGCTCCCCCCTAGCGGGAGGCTACGAGCAGTACTTC. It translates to CASSSPLAGGYEQYF.